This T cell receptor (beta chain) comes out of a study of liver allograft versus peripheral blood T cells. About the study: Blood and transplanted-liver T cell receptor repertoires from recipients were compared. Findings of the study overall: Liver allografts reportedly held T cell receptor repertoires unlike those in peripheral blood.

This clonotype is large by share. Its antigen is unidentified. TCRdb recomputed calls from the reads with MiXCR, one row per CDR3 protein. The table lists about 14,000 distinct CDR3 sequences, 20% to 25% of them singletons. The CDR3 totals 15 residues. The J segment lost 8 bases and the V segment lost 3 bases, leaving 5 bases of the junction unmatched. Germline values: CDR1 KGHSH, CDR2 LQKENI. The receptor was isolated from a human patient who had a liver transplant. The T cells may come from the graft donor. This chain joins TRBV18 and TRBJ1-4, with TRBD1 matching 11 bases. The CDR3 spells CASSPLGQGDEKLFF. CDR3 DNA: TGTGCCAGCTCACCCCTGGGACAGGGGGACGAAAAACTGTTTTTT.